The 8 T cell receptor beta chains below come from one sample, sequenced in a study of blood T cell repertoires in COVID-19. Data came from immunoSEQ multiplex PCR; TCRdb stores just in-frame clones and leaves some out. The sample has some 380,000 clones; 90% are singletons. Sequencing was performed on peripheral blood. The receptors stem from a man between 18 and 35 years old with active or convalescent COVID-19.

This clone appeared a single time. The V call is TRBV25-1, the J call TRBJ1-1; possibly TRBD1 for D (6 bases). CDR3 length: 15 residues. The ends were cut back, 5 bases at V and 5 bases at J, with 18 bases in the middle. Germline V lookup: CDR1 MGHDK, CDR2 SYGVNS. For the CDR3, the DNA is TGTGCCAGCAGTTCTCGGGAGGGGGTGGGGACTGAAGCTTTCTTT. It yields the protein CASSSREGVGTEAFF. Full variable domain (outside the CDR3, taken from reference TRBV25-1 and TRBJ1-1): EADIYQTPRYLVIGTGKKITLECSQTMGHDKMYWYQQDPGMELHLIHYSYGVNSTEKGDLSSESTVSRIRTEHFPLTLESARPSHTSQYLCASSSREGVGTEAFFGQGTRLTVV.

The chain links TRBV5-8 to TRBJ2-3; 11 bases map to TRBD2. The germline gives CDR1 SGHTS, CDR2 YDEGEE. J gave up 1 base and V 3 bases, and 4 bases lay outside the gene matches. The CDR3 runs to 16 residues. CDR3 in DNA: TGTGCCAGCAGCTCCGGGACTAGCGGACGCACAGATACGCAGTATTTT. Its translation is CASSSGTSGRTDTQYF. Filled out from reference TRBV5-8 and TRBJ2-3, the complete variable domain reads EAGVTQSPTHLIKTRGQQATLRCSPISGHTSVYWYQQALGLGLQFLLWYDEGEERNRGNFPPRFSGRQFPNYSSELNVNALELEDSALYLCASSSGTSGRTDTQYFGPGTRLTVL.

As DNA, the CDR3 is TGTGCCAGCAGCTTGACAGACACCGGGGAGCTGTTTTTT. Translated, it gives CASSLTDTGELFF. The genes are TRBV7-9 and TRBJ2-2; D is perhaps TRBD1 (5 bases). The ends were cut back, 3 bases at V and 3 bases at J, with 5 bases in the middle. The CDR3 is made up of 13 amino acids. CDR1 SEHNR and CDR2 FQNEAQ come from the germline V gene (reference sequence).

This clone turned up a few times. The chain employs TRBV6-2 or TRBV6-3 and TRBJ2-1; 7 nucleotides match TRBD2. Germline loops: CDR1 MNHEY, CDR2 SVGEGT. The CDR3 totals 16 residues. The V segment lost 6 bases and the J segment 7 bases; nucleotides outside the gene matches: 15. For the CDR3, the DNA is TGTGCCAGCAGCCGGGGGGACGGGGTACGAAGGAATGAGCAGTTCTTC. This encodes CASSRGDGVRRNEQFF.

As regards this clone: The junction and the germline gene differ at one end; a read error may be behind it. The chain carries TRBV4-3 and TRBJ2-6; 10 bases line up with TRBD1. The V gene's germline CDR1 is LGHNA and CDR2 YSLEER. The CDR3 covers 17 residues. The CDR3 is CASSLVTGGSGANVLTF. DNA of the CDR3: TGCGCCAGCAGCCTAGTGACAGGGGGCTCTGGGGCCAACGTGCTGACTTTC.

V gene TRBV2 combines with J gene TRBJ2-7; 7 bases are shared with TRBD2. Unmatched junction bases numbered 15, after V lost 4 bases and J lost 6 bases. The CDR3 length is 16 residues. CDR1 SNHLY and CDR2 FYNNEI come from the germline V gene. CDR3 sequence: CASSVVGGSLSREQYF. DNA of the CDR3: TGTGCCAGCAGTGTGGTAGGCGGGAGTCTATCCCGCGAGCAGTACTTC.

The V and J genes are TRBV19 and TRBJ1-1; a possible D gene is TRBD1 (5 bases). V lost 2 bases and J 7 bases, leaving 14 bases between the germline ends. This CDR3 contains 14 residues. Germline V gene sequence: CDR1 LNHDA, CDR2 SQIVND (reference sequence). This chain's CDR3 is CASSILGGDLEAFF. CDR3 DNA sequence: TGTGCCAGTAGTATACTAGGAGGGGATCTTGAAGCTTTCTTT.

The genes are TRBV4-2 and TRBJ1-4; the match to TRBD1 covers 7 bases. Germline V gene data show CDR1 as LGHNA and CDR2 as YNFKEQ. The V gene end was trimmed by 3 bases and the J gene end by 7 bases; junction bases not matched to a gene: 23. The CDR3 contains 20 residues. This CDR3 is CASSQTMPGQSSSGGEKLFF. In DNA, the CDR3 is TGTGCCAGCAGCCAGACAATGCCGGGACAGAGTAGTTCTGGGGGTGAAAAACTGTTTTTT.